This T cell receptor beta chain was documented in a study of T cell repertoires in cytomegalovirus infection (dated by TCRdb to between 2018 and 2020). Study-level background: Because public TCR beta signatures pointed to carriage of CMV infection together with the matching HLA type, the HLA type of each donor mattered for the analysis. Study-wide findings and limitations: Cumulative frequency of public TCR beta family members discriminated carriers of CMV infection plus the relevant HLA type in this cohort and an independent approximately 400-donor cohort. In the ex vivo response, HLA-C-restricted CMV-specific TCR beta clonotypes were dominant, and in two of eight donors the single most frequent clonotype came from this HLA-C-restricted group.

CDR1 and CDR2 (MNHNY, SVGAGI) derive from the germline V gene (reference sequence). V ends up 2 bases short and J 2 bases short, with an unmatched junction base count of 5. The CDR3 holds 16 amino acids from the cysteine to the phenylalanine. Only the CDR3 DNA stays, 48 bases, in frame from base 1. This clonotype appeared many times. The antigen it recognizes is unknown. Per-nucleotide qualities are absent, and no much larger clonotype sits a single base away. The sequencer listed for this sample is Illumina HiSeq 1500. The public reads were quality trimmed at Q25 with fastp and then assembled into clones with MiXCR by TCRdb, keeping productive beta chains. CDR3 protein duplicates are merged, each entry listing the most common genes and DNA. The sample table holds nearly 650,000 distinct CDR3 sequences, of which 20% to 25% were seen once. The ten largest account for around 8% of the sample.

The specimen sequenced was CD8+ T cells from PBMCs. The clonotype comes from a human donor in good health (CMV status not recorded). Some clones in this sample may be carry-over from other donors' samples. This sequence uses TRBV6-6 and TRBJ2-3, and 9 junctional nucleotides match TRBD2. In nucleotide form, the sequence is TGTGCCAGCAGTTACCGCGGACTAGCGACCACAGATACGCAGTATTTT. The translation is CASSYRGLATTDTQYF.